These 7 T cell receptor beta chains originate from one sample sequenced in a study of T cell responses to AZD1222 COVID-19 vaccine. The protocol was immunoSEQ multiplex PCR, while the TCRdb copy is restricted to in-frame clones and leaves out a portion. The sample has approximately 76,000 clones, roughly 85% seen once; the top ten hold 2.5% to 3%. The input for sequencing was peripheral blood, taken on day 0 of AZD1222 vaccination. These receptors were taken from an adult in good health.

The rearrangement joins TRBV4-1 to TRBJ1-2, with a possible D match to TRBD1 (6 bases). Germline assignment: CDR1 MGHRA and CDR2 YSYEKL. The CDR3 contains 14 residues. V dropped 1 base and J dropped 6 bases, with 12 bases sitting between them. The CDR3, as DNA: TGCGCCAGCAGCCAAGCAGGGGTGGGAGATGGCTACACCTTC. Protein: CASSQAGVGDGYTF.

The chain employs TRBV6-6 and TRBJ1-5; no definite D call. The CDR3 runs to 12 residues. The V and J ends lost 7 bases and 6 bases respectively, with 10 bases between them. Germline lookup yields CDR1 MNHNY and CDR2 SVGAGI (reference sequence). The chain's CDR3 is CASKEGGQPQHF. DNA of the CDR3: TGTGCCAGCAAGGAGGGTGGTCAGCCCCAGCATTTT.

This clone was counted between two and nine times. The rearrangement uses TRBV25-1 and TRBJ1-3; D not resolved. The CDR3 is 16 amino acids. V was trimmed by 3 bases and J by 0 bases, leaving 12 bases between them. CDR1 is MGHDK and CDR2 is SYGVNS in the germline V gene. CDR3 amino acids: CASSEMVLASGNTIYF. CDR3 nucleotides: TGTGCCAGCAGTGAGATGGTACTCGCCTCTGGAAACACCATATATTTT.

The genes are TRBV29-1 and TRBJ1-2; weak D call: TRBD1 (5 bases). CDR3 length equals 13 residues. Trimming shortened V by 2 bases and J by 6 bases, and 13 bases separated the two germline ends. The germline CDR1 and CDR2 sequences are SQVTM and ANQGSEA. The CDR3 DNA sequence: TGCAGCGTTGAAAGGGGAGGGACCCATGGCTACACCTTC. As protein: CSVERGGTHGYTF.

The rearrangement uses TRBV6-1 and TRBJ2-5; perhaps TRBD1 as D (5 bases). V dropped 1 base and J dropped 1 base, with 7 bases sitting between them. From germline, CDR1 is MNHNS and CDR2 SASEGT. This CDR3 is built from 14 residues. In nucleotides, the CDR3 is TGTGCCAGCAGTGAAGGACAGTTCCAAGAGACCCAGTACTTC. Its protein is CASSEGQFQETQYF.

To note about this clone: The same CDR3 also results from other DNA sequences found in this sample. V gene TRBV7-9 combines with J gene TRBJ1-1; D ambiguous. CDR3 length equals 12 residues. V was shortened by 0 bases and J by 4 bases, with 3 bases between the two germline ends. CDR1 and CDR2 (germline): SEHNR, FQNEAQ (reference sequence). The CDR3 nucleotides are TGTGCCAGCAGCTTAGCCGGCACTGAAGCTTTCTTT. It translates to CASSLAGTEAFF.

This sequence joins TRBV15 and TRBJ1-1, with TRBD1 matching 10 bases. Trimming at V came to 3 bases and at J to 4 bases, leaving 14 bases not matched to a gene. This CDR3 contains 18 residues. The V gene's germline CDR1 is LNHNV and CDR2 YYDKDF (reference sequence). CDR3 in amino acids: CATSRDRGKIGRGTEAFF. CDR3 bases: TGTGCCACCAGCAGGGACAGGGGGAAAATAGGACGGGGCACTGAAGCTTTCTTT. Combining the CDR3 with reference TRBV15 and TRBJ1-1 gives the whole variable domain DAMVIQNPRYQVTQFGKPVTLSCSQTLNHNVMYWYQQKSSQAPKLLFHYYDKDFNNEADTPDNFQSRRPNTSFCFLDIRSPGLGDTAMYLCATSRDRGKIGRGTEAFFGQGTRLTVV.